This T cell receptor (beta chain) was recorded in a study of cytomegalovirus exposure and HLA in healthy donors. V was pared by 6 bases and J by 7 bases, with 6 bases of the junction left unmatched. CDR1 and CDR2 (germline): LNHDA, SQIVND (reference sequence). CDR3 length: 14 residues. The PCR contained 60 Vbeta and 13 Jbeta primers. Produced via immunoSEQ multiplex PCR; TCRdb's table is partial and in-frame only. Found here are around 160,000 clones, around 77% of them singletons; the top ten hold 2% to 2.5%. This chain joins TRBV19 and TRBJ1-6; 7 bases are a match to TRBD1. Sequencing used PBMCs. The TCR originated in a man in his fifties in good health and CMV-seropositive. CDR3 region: CASRRQGGNSPLHF. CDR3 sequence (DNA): TGTGCCAGTAGGCGACAGGGCGGGAATTCACCCCTCCACTTT.